The 8 T cell receptor beta chains given below trace back to one sample, sequenced in a study of Ad26.COV2.S vaccination and SARS-CoV-2 variants (TCRdb year 2021). Library method: the immunoSEQ multiplex PCR assay. Not all clones reach the TCRdb copy of this immuneACCESS table, which keeps in-frame sequences only. Checked studies attribute under half of the gap to unresolved V genes and leave the rest unexplained. The sample table lists over 350,000 clones, 88% of them with a count of one. Clones ranked in the top ten supply roughly 3.5% of the sample. In the paper's terms, the treatment or condition label means: roughly 20 received Ad26.COV2.S at low or high dose, single or two shots; roughly 5 received placebo; per-sample allocation not given. For vaccine and placebo recipients, repertoires were sequenced using samples collected on day 63 after the first injection. The source material was peripheral blood, sampled in a trial of Ad26.COV2.S vaccine versus placebo. These TCRs come from a person between 18 and 65 years old who received the Ad26.COV2.S COVID-19 vaccine or a placebo.

The genes are TRBV5-1 and TRBJ2-1; no clear D gene. The V gene lost 2 bases and the J gene lost 5 bases, with 5 bases spanning the gap. Per the germline V gene, CDR1 is SGHRS and CDR2 is YFSETQ. This CDR3 has 12 amino acids. The CDR3 bases are TGCGCCAGCAGCTTTAGAGACAATGAGCAGTTCTTC. It codes for CASSFRDNEQFF.

This clone appeared a few times. The chain uses TRBV12-3 or TRBV12-4 and TRBJ1-3; 7 positions match TRBD1. The CDR3 sequence is 13 residues long. Trimming cost V 6 bases and J 8 bases; bases outside gene matches: 7. The CDR3 sequence is CASRTGNQDTIYF. CDR3 coding DNA: TGTGCCAGCAGGACAGGGAATCAGGACACCATATATTTT.

The V gene is TRBV2, the J gene TRBJ2-7, with D tentatively TRBD2 (6 bases). The germline CDR1 and CDR2 sequences are SNHLY and FYNNEI. V lost 6 bases and J lost 5, with 8 bases in between. The CDR3 loop spans 11 amino acids. CDR3 sequence: CASRRGNEQYF. The CDR3 bases are TGTGCCAGCAGGCGGGGTAACGAGCAGTACTTC.

This clone is a singleton in its sample. The gene calls are TRBV7-8 and TRBJ1-4, with 8 bases that match TRBD1. The CDR3 extends over 14 amino acids. The J segment lost 6 bases and the V segment lost 3 bases, leaving 3 bases of the junction unmatched. From germline, CDR1 is SGHVS and CDR2 FQNEAQ. CDR3 protein: CASSFTGGDEKLFF. CDR3 DNA: TGTGCCAGCAGCTTTACAGGGGGGGATGAAAAACTGTTTTTT. The full variable domain, rest sourced from reference TRBV7-8 and TRBJ1-4, is GAGVSQSPRYKVAKRGQDVALRCDPISGHVSLFWYQQALGQGPEFLTYFQNEAQLDKSGLPSDRFFAERPEGSVSTLKIQRTQQEDSAVYLCASSFTGGDEKLFFGSGTQLSVL.

The genes are TRBV11-2 and TRBJ1-1; 7 bases are a match to TRBD1. CDR1 is SGHAT and CDR2 is FQNNGV in the germline V gene. Unmatched junction bases numbered 9, after V lost 5 bases and J lost 0 bases. CDR3 size: 16 residues. The CDR3: CASSREPTGMNTEAFF. The CDR3 region has the DNA TGTGCCAGCAGCCGCGAACCGACAGGGATGAACACTGAAGCTTTCTTT.

This clone came up once. This sequence joins TRBV7-5 and TRBJ2-7. TRBV7-5 corresponds to a pseudogene. The length of the CDR3 is 12 residues. The CDR3 protein is CARSPKRFEQYF. In DNA, the CDR3 is TGTGCCAGAAGCCCAAAACGTTTCGAGCAGTACTTC.

The CDR3 DNA follows: TGCGCCAGCAGCCAAGCAGGGGGGCTACGCGAGACCCAGTACTTC. As protein: CASSQAGGLRETQYF. V and J are TRBV4-1 and TRBJ2-5; TRBD1 is a possible D gene (7 bases). CDR1 and CDR2 from the germline V gene are MGHRA and YSYEKL. The CDR3 runs to 15 residues. Trimming stripped 1 base from V and 5 bases from J, with 14 bases between.

The chain recombines TRBV6-1 with TRBJ1-2; tentatively, D is TRBD1 (5 bases). Germline V CDR1 and CDR2: MNHNS, SASEGT. CDR3 length: 15 amino acids. Trimming removed 2 bases from V and 4 bases from J, with 14 bases in between. The CDR3, as DNA: TGTGCCAGCAGTGAAAGCCAGGGCAACGGCTATGGCTACACCTTC. Translation gives CASSESQGNGYGYTF.